This T cell receptor beta chain is from a study of T-cell memory formation after mild COVID-19. Study-wide findings and caveats: The study detected some responding clones in pre-infection memory, suggesting cross-reactive memory joined. Second-wave clones that peaked on day 37 lacked confirmed SARS-CoV-2 specificity. Clones that contracted from day 15 to 85 had balanced CD4/CD8; later expanders were CD4+ biased.

The CDR3 runs 16 residues. Germline V gene data show CDR1 as LNHNV and CDR2 as YYDKDF (reference sequence). V lost 0 bases and J 6 bases, leaving 18 bases between the germline ends. As for this clonotype: Its matching antigen is unknown.

TCR alpha and TCR beta cDNA libraries carrying sample barcodes and UMIs came from 5'RACE with constant-segment primers. TCRdb analysed the 5' RACE reads with MiXCR anew, one entry per CDR3 protein. The sample records under 150,000 distinct CDR3 sequences, 22% being singletons. Sequencing was done on a sample of PBMCs or a T cell subset sorted from them (not recorded which). V gene TRBV15 combines with J gene TRBJ2-7; D is unresolved. The TCR was taken from a man younger than 30 who had mild COVID-19 (a few samples of this study predate the infection). Cell type and time point are not known. CDR3 loop: CATSRDYQDGVLEQYF. The CDR3 nucleotides are TGTGCCACCAGCAGAGATTACCAGGACGGCGTTCTCGAGCAGTACTTC. Together with reference TRBV15 and TRBJ2-7, the CDR3 gives the full variable domain: DAMVIQNPRYQVTQFGKPVTLSCSQTLNHNVMYWYQQKSSQAPKLLFHYYDKDFNNEADTPDNFQSRRPNTSFCFLDIRSPGLGDTAMYLCATSRDYQDGVLEQYFGPGTRLTVT.